This T cell receptor beta chain was documented in a study of blood T cell repertoires in COVID-19. Study context: Samples of COVID-19 (acute and convalescent) were obtained from the United States, Italy and Spain. Nucleic acid was either cDNA or gDNA, and it came from T cells, B-cell-depleted T cells, or PBMCs.

The authors' processing: Amplification of reference gene primers provided the estimated nucleated cell counts. Profiling relied on immunoSEQ multiplex PCR, and the TCRdb table lists in-frame clones only, not all of them. The V and J calls and clone size are taken from that table; D and trimming were inferred from the DNA. The sample has around 250,000 clones, roughly 83% seen once. The receptor was derived from a man older than 75 with acute or convalescent COVID-19. Input material: peripheral blood.

The CDR3 coding sequence is TGTGCCACCAGCAGGGACAGGGGGATTGCTAATGAAAAACTGTTTTTT. This gives the protein CATSRDRGIANEKLFF. The chain employs TRBV15 and TRBJ1-4, with 10 bases aligning to TRBD1. CDR1 is LNHNV and CDR2 is YYDKDF in the germline V gene (reference sequence). CDR3 length equals 16 residues. After removal of 3 bases from V and 3 bases from J, the junction contained 4 bases not matched to a gene.